The rows below give T cell receptor beta chains drawn from one sample of a study of T cells in Graves' hyperthyroidism and ophthalmopathy. TCRdb analysed the multiplex PCR reads with MiXCR anew, one entry per CDR3 protein. The sample contains about 180,000 distinct CDR3 sequences, approximately 15% of which appear only once. Sequenced input: blood. The receptor set was obtained from a woman in her 50s with Graves' hyperthyroidism. The CDR3 runs from the conserved cysteine through the conserved F or W. The D gene is left open where the match is weak. Clone size is given for some rows only: seen once, a few or many times, or a class if the clone is expanded.

clone size	V gene	D gene	J gene	CDR3 DNA	CDR3 protein
many	TRBV4-1	.	TRBJ2-5	TGCGCCAGCAGCCGCAGACACGGGACGCCCCAAGAGACCCAGTACTTC	CASSRRHGTPQETQYF
many	TRBV7-8	.	TRBJ1-2	TGTGCCAGCAGCTTAAGGACAGCTCTAAGGGATGGCTACACCTTC	CASSLRTALRDGYTF
few	TRBV20-1	TRBD1	TRBJ1-2	TGCAGTGCACTTCCGGGACAGGGGGTTGGCTACACCTTC	CSALPGQGVGYTF
.	TRBV6-2/TRBV6-3	TRBD1	TRBJ2-7	TGTGCCAGCAGTTGGGACAGGACTTACGAGCAGTACTTC	CASSWDRTYEQYF
few	TRBV6-1	.	TRBJ2-3	TGTGCCAGCAGTGAATTGGGGGCGAGCACAGATACGCAGTATTTT	CASSELGASTDTQYF
many	TRBV19	TRBD1	TRBJ1-2	TGTGCCAGTAGTATGCAGGGGGGGAACTATGGCTACACCTTC	CASSMQGGNYGYTF
many	TRBV7-9	.	TRBJ1-2	TGTGCCAGCAGCTCGGGGAGCGCCCCCAACTATGGCTACACCTTC	CASSSGSAPNYGYTF
many	TRBV12-3/TRBV12-4	TRBD1	TRBJ1-5	TGTGCCAGCAGTAACCGGGACAGGGGATATGCGCCCCAGCATTTT	CASSNRDRGYAPQHF
many	TRBV5-1	.	TRBJ2-3	TGCGCCAGCAGCTCACTGTATAGCACAGATACGCAGTATTTT	CASSSLYSTDTQYF
many	TRBV7-9	.	TRBJ1-1	TGTGCCAGCAGTGGCGGGGGGGGGCAGGGAACTGAAGCTTTCTTT	CASSGGGGQGTEAFF
once	TRBV2	.	TRBJ1-1	TGTGCCAGCAGTGAAACAGGGAACCCCGCTGAAGCTTCCTTT	CASSETGNPAEASF
many	TRBV6-6	.	TRBJ1-1	TGTGCCAGCAGTTACTCAGAGGGTTTGGACACTGAAGCTTTCTTT	CASSYSEGLDTEAFF
.	TRBV13	.	TRBJ1-1	TGTGCCAGCAGCCAGCACGGGATTCGAAACACTGAAGCTTTCTTT	CASSQHGIRNTEAFF
many	TRBV20-1	.	TRBJ1-5	TGCAGTGCCCAGATGGGCATGGCAGGCAATCAGCCCCAGCATTTT	CSAQMGMAGNQPQHF
.	TRBV7-2	.	TRBJ1-2	TGTGCCAGCAGCTTAGAGTCTAATCGCTACACCTTC	CASSLESNRYTF
many	TRBV5-6	.	TRBJ2-7	TGTGCCAGCAGCTTGGGCAGGATCTCCTACGAGCAGTACTTC	CASSLGRISYEQYF
many	TRBV4-1	.	TRBJ1-5	TGCGCCAGCAGCCCATCAGGACTAATAGACGGTCAGCCCCAGCATTTT	CASSPSGLIDGQPQHF
few	TRBV7-2	.	TRBJ1-6	TGTGCCAGCAGCTCTTACCATTTATTCACCCTCCACTTT	CASSSYHLFTLHF
.	TRBV19	.	TRBJ2-1	TGTGCCAGTAGTAAGGTTGGATCCTACAATGAGCAGTTCTTC	CASSKVGSYNEQFF
many	TRBV12-3/TRBV12-4	.	TRBJ1-2	TGTGCCAGCAGTATTCGGGGCGGGAACTATGGCTACACCTTC	CASSIRGGNYGYTF
many	TRBV2	TRBD2	TRBJ2-7	TGTGCCAGCAGGACGGCTAGCGGGGGAGTCTACGAGCAGTACTTC	CASRTASGGVYEQYF
many	TRBV3-1	.	TRBJ2-4	TGTGCCAGCAGCCAGGACAAAAACATTCAGTACTTC	CASSQDKNIQYF
many	TRBV13	.	TRBJ2-7	TGTGCCAGCAGCCCGCGTGGGCTCTTCCCCTACGAGCAGTACTTC	CASSPRGLFPYEQYF
many	TRBV5-1	TRBD1	TRBJ1-6	TGCGCCAGCAGCTTCACCGAGGGACAGGGATATTCACCCCTCCACTTT	CASSFTEGQGYSPLHF
many	TRBV3-1	TRBD1	TRBJ1-4	TGTGCCAGCAGCCTAAAGACAGGGTATGAAAAACTGTTTTTT	CASSLKTGYEKLFF
many	TRBV5-1	.	TRBJ2-3	TGCGCCAGCAAGCAGGGCGCCACAGATACGCAGTATTTT	CASKQGATDTQYF
many	TRBV24-1	TRBD1	TRBJ1-2	TGTGCCACCAGTGATTCCTACGGAACAGGGGATGCGGTTGGCTACACCTTC	CATSDSYGTGDAVGYTF
.	TRBV28	TRBD2	TRBJ2-3	TGTGCCAGCAGCCTTACAGCGGGAGGGCCAAGGACAGATACGCAGTATTTT	CASSLTAGGPRTDTQYF
.	TRBV27	.	TRBJ2-5	TGTGCCAGCAGTTGGGGAGTTTGGGAGACCCAGTACTTC	CASSWGVWETQYF
.	TRBV10-3	TRBD2	TRBJ2-1	TGTGCCATCAGTGTGGGGGGGGACAATGAGCAGTTCTTC	CAISVGGDNEQFF
many	TRBV20-1	.	TRBJ2-7	TGCAGTGCTGGGGACTACGAGCAGTACTTC	CSAGDYEQYF
many	TRBV19	TRBD1	TRBJ1-1	TGTGCCAGTCGGGCGGTGGGACAGGGGCTTGAAGCTTTCTTT	CASRAVGQGLEAFF
once	TRBV12-3/TRBV12-4	TRBD2	TRBJ2-3	TGTGCCAGCAGTTTAGCAGGGTTAGCGGGGGGGCCTACAGATACGCAGTATTTT	CASSLAGLAGGPTDTQYF
.	TRBV13	.	TRBJ2-3	TGTGCCAGCAGCTTGAGGTATAATACGCAGTATTTT	CASSLRYNTQYF
many	TRBV3-1	.	TRBJ2-1	TGTGCCAGCAGGCGAGGGGGCTCCTACAATGAGCAGTTCTTC	CASRRGGSYNEQFF
.	TRBV7-9	.	TRBJ2-1	TGTGCCAGCAGCTCGGAGGACAGAAAGAACTACAATGAGCAGTTCTTC	CASSSEDRKNYNEQFF
many	TRBV12-3/TRBV12-4	TRBD1	TRBJ1-1	TGTGCCAGCAGCCCACCGGGACAGAGAGCTTTCTTT	CASSPPGQRAFF
.	TRBV6-5	.	TRBJ1-1	TGTGCCAGCAGTTACTCGATTGGGGGGACTGAAGCTTTCTTT	CASSYSIGGTEAFF
many	TRBV19	TRBD2	TRBJ2-7	TGTGCCAGTAGTAAGCGGGGGAGCTCCTACGAGCAGTACTTC	CASSKRGSSYEQYF
.	TRBV27	.	TRBJ1-1	TGTGCCAGCAGTTTATTGGGGACCCAGAACGCTGAAGCTTTCTTT	CASSLLGTQNAEAFF
.	TRBV11-3	TRBD2	TRBJ2-1	TGTGCCAGCAGCCGCATCGGCGGGGGGGCAGGAAAGGGGGACAATGAGCAGTTCTTC	CASSRIGGGAGKGDNEQFF
.	TRBV6-6	.	TRBJ1-2	TGTGCCAGCAGTTACTCGATCCCCGGGACCCAGGGCTATGGCTACACCTTC	CASSYSIPGTQGYGYTF
.	TRBV20-1	TRBD1	TRBJ2-6	TGCAGTGCTAGAGAGTGGGACAGAGCCTCTGGGGCCAACGTCCTGACTTTC	CSAREWDRASGANVLTF
once	TRBV2	TRBD2	TRBJ2-1	TGTGCCAGCAGTGAGTCGGCTAGCGGGACTGATGAGCAGTTCTTC	CASSESASGTDEQFF